This T cell receptor beta chain was identified in a study of blood T cell repertoires in COVID-19. Study-level background: T cells, B-cell-depleted T cells, or PBMCs provided the cDNA or gDNA that served as material.

All enrollees were roughly 18 to 100 years old and from approximately 25 US areas. Participant reports of clinical history set cohort assignment. Here immunoSEQ multiplex PCR was the method, and the copy in TCRdb shows in-frame clones only, minus some. In the table there are some 270,000 clones, roughly 90% of which are singletons. The CDR3 runs 14 residues. Germline V gives CDR1 SGHTA, CDR2 FQGNSA. Trimming removed 6 bases from V and 5 bases from J; junction bases left unmatched: 5. The specimen sequenced was PBMCs or T cells enriched from blood (not recorded which). The sequence derives from a woman aged 55-70 years who had recovered from COVID-19. The V gene is TRBV7-2, the J gene TRBJ2-3; 10 positions match TRBD2. Written as DNA, the CDR3 is TGTGCCAGCAGGAGGGCTAGCGGGGGAGATACGCAGTATTTT. This gives the protein CASRRASGGDTQYF. Using reference TRBV7-2 and TRBJ2-3 for the parts outside the CDR3, the full variable domain is GAGVSQSPSNKVTEKGKDVELRCDPISGHTALYWYRQSLGQGLEFLIYFQGNSAPDKSGLPSDRFSAERTGGSVSTLTIQRTQQEDSAVYLCASRRASGGDTQYFGPGTRLTVL.